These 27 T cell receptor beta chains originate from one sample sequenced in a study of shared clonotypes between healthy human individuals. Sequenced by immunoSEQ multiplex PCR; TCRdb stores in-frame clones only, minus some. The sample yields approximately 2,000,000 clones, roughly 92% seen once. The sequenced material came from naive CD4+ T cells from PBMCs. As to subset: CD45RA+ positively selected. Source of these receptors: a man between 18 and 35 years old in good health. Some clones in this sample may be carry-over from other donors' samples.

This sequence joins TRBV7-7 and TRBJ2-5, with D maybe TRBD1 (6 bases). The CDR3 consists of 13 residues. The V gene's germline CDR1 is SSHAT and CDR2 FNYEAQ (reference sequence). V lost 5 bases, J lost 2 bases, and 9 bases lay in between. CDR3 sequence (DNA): TGTGCCAGCAGCACGGACAGACAAGAGACCCAGTACTTC. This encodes CASSTDRQETQYF.

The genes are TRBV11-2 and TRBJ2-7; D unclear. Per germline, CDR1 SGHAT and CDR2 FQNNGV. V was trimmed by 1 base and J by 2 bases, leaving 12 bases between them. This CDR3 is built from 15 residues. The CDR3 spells CASSLGPTNTYEQYF. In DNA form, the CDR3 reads TGTGCCAGCAGCTTAGGGCCGACAAACACCTACGAGCAGTACTTC.

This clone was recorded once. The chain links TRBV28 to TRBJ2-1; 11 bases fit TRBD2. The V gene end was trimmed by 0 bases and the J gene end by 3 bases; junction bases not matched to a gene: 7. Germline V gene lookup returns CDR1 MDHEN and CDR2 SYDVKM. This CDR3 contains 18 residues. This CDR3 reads CASSLWGSGRVFYNEQFF. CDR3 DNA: TGTGCCAGCAGTTTATGGGGTAGCGGGAGGGTCTTCTACAATGAGCAGTTCTTC.

The CDR3 coding sequence is TGTGCCAGCAGGGATATGCGGGACAGGGGGCCGAACTATGGCTACACCTTC. The encoded protein is CASRDMRDRGPNYGYTF. The chain has TRBV28 and TRBJ1-2; 12 nucleotides match TRBD1. Unmatched junction bases numbered 10, after V lost 6 bases and J lost 2 bases. Germline V lookup: CDR1 MDHEN, CDR2 SYDVKM. CDR3 length: 17 amino acids.

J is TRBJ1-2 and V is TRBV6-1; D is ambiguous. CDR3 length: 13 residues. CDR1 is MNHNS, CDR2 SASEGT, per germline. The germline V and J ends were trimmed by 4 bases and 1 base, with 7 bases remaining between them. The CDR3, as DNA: TGTGCCAGCAGTGTGACCCTTAACTATGGCTACACCTTC. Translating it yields CASSVTLNYGYTF.

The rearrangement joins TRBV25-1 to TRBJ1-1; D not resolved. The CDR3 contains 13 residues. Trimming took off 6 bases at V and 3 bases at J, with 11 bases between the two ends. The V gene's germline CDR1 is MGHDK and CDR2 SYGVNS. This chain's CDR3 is CASSLNTYTEAFF. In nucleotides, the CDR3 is TGTGCCAGCAGCTTAAACACTTACACTGAAGCTTTCTTT.

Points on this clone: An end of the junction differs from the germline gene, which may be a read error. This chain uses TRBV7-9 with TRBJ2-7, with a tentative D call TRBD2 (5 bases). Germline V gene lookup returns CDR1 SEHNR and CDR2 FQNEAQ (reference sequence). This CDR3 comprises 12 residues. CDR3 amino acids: CASSLGGLVLNF. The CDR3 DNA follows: TGTGCCAGCAGCTTAGGTGGACTGGTCCTGAACTTC.

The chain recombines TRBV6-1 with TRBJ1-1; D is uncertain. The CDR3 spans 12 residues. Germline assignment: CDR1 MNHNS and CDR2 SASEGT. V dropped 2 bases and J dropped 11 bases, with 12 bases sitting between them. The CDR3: CASSELGEKAFF. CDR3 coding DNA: TGTGCCAGCAGTGAACTTGGGGAGAAGGCTTTCTTT.

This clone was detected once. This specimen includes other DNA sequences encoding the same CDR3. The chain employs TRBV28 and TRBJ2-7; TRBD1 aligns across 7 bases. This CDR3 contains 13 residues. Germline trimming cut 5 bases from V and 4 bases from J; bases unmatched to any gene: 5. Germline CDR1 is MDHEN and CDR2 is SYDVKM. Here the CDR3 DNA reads TGTGCCAGCAGTCGACAGGGACCTTACGAGCAGTACTTC. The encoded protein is CASSRQGPYEQYF.

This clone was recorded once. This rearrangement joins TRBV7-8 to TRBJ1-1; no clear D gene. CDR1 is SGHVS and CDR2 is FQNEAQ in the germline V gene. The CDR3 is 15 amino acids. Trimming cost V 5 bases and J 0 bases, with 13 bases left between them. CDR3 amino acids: CASSMDRHLNTEAFF. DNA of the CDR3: TGTGCCAGCAGCATGGACCGTCACCTGAACACTGAAGCTTTCTTT.

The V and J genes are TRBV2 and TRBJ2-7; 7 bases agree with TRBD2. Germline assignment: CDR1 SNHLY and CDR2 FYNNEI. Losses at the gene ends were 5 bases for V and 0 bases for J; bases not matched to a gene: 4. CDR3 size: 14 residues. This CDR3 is CASSMSGASYEQYF. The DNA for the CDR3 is TGTGCCAGCAGTATGAGCGGGGCCTCCTACGAGCAGTACTTC.

DNA of the CDR3: TGTGCCAGCAGCGAAACCGGGACTCAGAGGAATGAGCAGTTCTTC. The encoded protein is CASSETGTQRNEQFF. The chain joins TRBV11-3 to TRBJ2-1, with D possibly TRBD2 on 6 matching bases. CDR1 is SGHNT, CDR2 YENEEA, per germline. The CDR3 runs 15 residues. The ends were cut back, 5 bases at V and 7 bases at J, with 18 bases in the middle.

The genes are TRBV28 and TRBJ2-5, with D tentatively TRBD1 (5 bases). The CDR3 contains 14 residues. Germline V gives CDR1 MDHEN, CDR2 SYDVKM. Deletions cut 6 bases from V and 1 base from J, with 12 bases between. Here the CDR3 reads CASSSRRGQETQYF. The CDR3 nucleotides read TGTGCCAGCAGCTCTAGAAGGGGCCAAGAGACCCAGTACTTC.

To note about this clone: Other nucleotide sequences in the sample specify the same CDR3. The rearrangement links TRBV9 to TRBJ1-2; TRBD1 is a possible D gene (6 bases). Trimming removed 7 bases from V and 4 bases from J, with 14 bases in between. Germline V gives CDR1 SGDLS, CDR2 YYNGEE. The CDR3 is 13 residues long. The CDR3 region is CASGAGGGYGYTF. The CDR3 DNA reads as TGTGCCAGCGGGGCTGGGGGCGGCTATGGCTACACCTTC.

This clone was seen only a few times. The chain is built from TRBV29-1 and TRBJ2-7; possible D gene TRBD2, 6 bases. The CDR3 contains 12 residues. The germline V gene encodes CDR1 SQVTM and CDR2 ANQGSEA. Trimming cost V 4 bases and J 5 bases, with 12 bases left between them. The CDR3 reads CSVGGDLNEQYF. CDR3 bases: TGCAGCGTTGGGGGGGACCTCAACGAGCAGTACTTC.

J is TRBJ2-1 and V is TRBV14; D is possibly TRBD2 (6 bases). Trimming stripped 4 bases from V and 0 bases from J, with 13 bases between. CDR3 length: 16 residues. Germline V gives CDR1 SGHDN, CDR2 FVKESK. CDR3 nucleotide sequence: TGTGCCAGCAGCCGAAGGGACTTGAGCTCCTACAATGAGCAGTTCTTC. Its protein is CASSRRDLSSYNEQFF.

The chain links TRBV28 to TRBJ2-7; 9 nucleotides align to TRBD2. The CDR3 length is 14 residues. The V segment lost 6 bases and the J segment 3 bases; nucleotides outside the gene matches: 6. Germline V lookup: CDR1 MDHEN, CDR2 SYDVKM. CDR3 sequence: CASSRLAGRYEQYF. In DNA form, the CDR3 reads TGTGCCAGCAGCCGTCTAGCGGGACGCTACGAGCAGTACTTC.

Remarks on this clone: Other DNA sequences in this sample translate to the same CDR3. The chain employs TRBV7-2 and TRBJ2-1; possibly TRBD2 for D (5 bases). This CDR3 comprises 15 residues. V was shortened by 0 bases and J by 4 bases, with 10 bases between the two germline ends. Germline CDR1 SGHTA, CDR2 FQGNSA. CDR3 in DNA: TGTGCCAGCAGCTTAGCCGGCGGGCCTTACAATGAGCAGTTCTTC. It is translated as CASSLAGGPYNEQFF. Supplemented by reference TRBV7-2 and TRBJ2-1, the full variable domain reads GAGVSQSPSNKVTEKGKDVELRCDPISGHTALYWYRQSLGQGLEFLIYFQGNSAPDKSGLPSDRFSAERTGGSVSTLTIQRTQQEDSAVYLCASSLAGGPYNEQFFGPGTRLTVL.

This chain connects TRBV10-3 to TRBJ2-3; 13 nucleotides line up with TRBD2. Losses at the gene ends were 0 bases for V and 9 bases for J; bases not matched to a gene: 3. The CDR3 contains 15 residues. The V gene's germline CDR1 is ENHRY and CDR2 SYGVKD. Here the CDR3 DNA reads TGTGCCATCAGTGAGTCGGGACTAGCGGGAACAACGCAGTATTTT. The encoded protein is CAISESGLAGTTQYF.

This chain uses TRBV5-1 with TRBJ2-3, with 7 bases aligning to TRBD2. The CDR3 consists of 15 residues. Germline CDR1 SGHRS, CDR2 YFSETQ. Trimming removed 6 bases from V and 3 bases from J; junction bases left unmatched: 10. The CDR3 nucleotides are TGCGCCAGCAAAAGCCCGGGAGGTTCAACAGATACGCAGTATTTT. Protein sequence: CASKSPGGSTDTQYF. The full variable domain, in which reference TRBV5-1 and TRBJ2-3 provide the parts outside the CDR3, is KAGVTQTPRYLIKTRGQQVTLSCSPISGHRSVSWYQQTPGQGLQFLFEYFSETQRNKGNFPGRFSGRQFSNSRSEMNVSTLELGDSALYLCASKSPGGSTDTQYFGPGTRLTVL.

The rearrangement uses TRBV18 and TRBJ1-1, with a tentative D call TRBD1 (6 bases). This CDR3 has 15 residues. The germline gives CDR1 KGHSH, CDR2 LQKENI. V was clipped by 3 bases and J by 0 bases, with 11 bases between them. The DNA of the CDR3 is TGTGCCAGCTCACCCGGCGGGGGGCTGAACACTGAAGCTTTCTTT. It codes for CASSPGGGLNTEAFF.

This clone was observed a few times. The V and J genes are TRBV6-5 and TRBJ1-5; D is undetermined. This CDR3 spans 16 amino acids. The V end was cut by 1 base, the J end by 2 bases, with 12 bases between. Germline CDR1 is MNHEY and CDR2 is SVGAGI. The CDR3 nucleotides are TGTGCCAGCAGTTACTTTCCTGCGGGAGGCAATCAGCCCCAGCATTTT. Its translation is CASSYFPAGGNQPQHF.

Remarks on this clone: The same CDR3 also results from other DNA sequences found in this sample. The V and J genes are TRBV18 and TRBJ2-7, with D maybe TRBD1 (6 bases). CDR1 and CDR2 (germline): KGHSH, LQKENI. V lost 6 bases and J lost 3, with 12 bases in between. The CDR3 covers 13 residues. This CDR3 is CASSRQDNYEQYF. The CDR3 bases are TGTGCCAGCTCCCGACAGGATAACTACGAGCAGTACTTC.

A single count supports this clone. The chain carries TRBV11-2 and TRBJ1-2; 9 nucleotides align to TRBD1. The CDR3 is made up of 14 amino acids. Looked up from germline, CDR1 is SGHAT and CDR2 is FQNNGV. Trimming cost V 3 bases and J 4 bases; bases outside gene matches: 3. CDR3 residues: CASSLGTGTYGYTF. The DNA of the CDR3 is TGTGCCAGCAGCTTGGGGACAGGGACCTATGGCTACACCTTC.

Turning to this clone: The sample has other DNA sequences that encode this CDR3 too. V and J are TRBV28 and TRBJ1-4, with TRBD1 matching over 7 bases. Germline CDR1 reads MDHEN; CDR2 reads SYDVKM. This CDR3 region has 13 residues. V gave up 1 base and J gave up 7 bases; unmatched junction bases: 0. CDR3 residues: CASSLSGGEKLFF. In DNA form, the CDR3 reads TGTGCCAGCAGTTTATCAGGGGGTGAAAAACTGTTTTTT.

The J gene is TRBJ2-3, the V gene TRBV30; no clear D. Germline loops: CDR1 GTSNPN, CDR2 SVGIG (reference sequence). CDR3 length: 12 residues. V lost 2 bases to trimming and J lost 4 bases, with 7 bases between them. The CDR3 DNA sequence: TGTGCCTGGAGTCCCCCCTCAGATACGCAGTATTTT. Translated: CAWSPPSDTQYF.

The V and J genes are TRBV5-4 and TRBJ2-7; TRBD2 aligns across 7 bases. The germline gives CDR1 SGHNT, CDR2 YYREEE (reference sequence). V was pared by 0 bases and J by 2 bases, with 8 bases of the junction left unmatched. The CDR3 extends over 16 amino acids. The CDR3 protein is CASSLALASGTYEQYF. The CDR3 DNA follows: TGTGCCAGCAGCTTGGCTTTGGCTAGCGGAACCTACGAGCAGTACTTC. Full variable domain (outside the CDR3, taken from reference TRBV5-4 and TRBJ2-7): ETGVTQSPTHLIKTRGQQVTLRCSSQSGHNTVSWYQQALGQGPQFIFQYYREEENGRGNFPPRFSGLQFPNYSSELNVNALELDDSALYLCASSLALASGTYEQYFGPGTRLTVT.